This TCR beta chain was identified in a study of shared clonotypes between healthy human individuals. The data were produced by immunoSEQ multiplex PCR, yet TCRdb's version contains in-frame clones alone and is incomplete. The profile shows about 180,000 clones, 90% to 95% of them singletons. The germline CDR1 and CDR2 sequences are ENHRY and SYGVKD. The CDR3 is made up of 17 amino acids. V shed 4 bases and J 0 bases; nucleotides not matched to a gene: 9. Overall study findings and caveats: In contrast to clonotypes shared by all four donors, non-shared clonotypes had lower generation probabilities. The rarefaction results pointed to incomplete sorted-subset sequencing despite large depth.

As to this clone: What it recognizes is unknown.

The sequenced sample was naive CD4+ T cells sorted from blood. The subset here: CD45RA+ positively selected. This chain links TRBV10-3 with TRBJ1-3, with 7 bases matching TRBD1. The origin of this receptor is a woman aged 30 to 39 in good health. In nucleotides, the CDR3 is TGTGCCATCAGTGTGGGTCTTGGGACAGCCTCTGGAAACACCATATATTTT. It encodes CAISVGLGTASGNTIYF.